This T cell receptor (beta chain) was profiled in a study of cytomegalovirus exposure and HLA in healthy donors. Use of 60 Vbeta and 13 Jbeta primers characterized the PCR. Assay: immunoSEQ multiplex PCR; the TCRdb copy retains only in-frame clones and omits some. The sample contains about 160,000 clones, more than 70% of which appear only once. The CDR3 contains 12 residues. Germline V gene data show CDR1 as SEHNR and CDR2 as FQNEAQ (reference sequence). The V gene lost 7 bases and the J gene lost 8 bases, with 12 bases spanning the gap. The sequencing input was PBMCs. The TCR originated in a male donor in good health and CMV-seropositive. The chain has TRBV7-9 and TRBJ1-3, with D uncertain. CDR3 nucleotide sequence: TGTGCCAGCACCGCCTCCGGGGACACCATATATTTT. Protein: CASTASGDTIYF.